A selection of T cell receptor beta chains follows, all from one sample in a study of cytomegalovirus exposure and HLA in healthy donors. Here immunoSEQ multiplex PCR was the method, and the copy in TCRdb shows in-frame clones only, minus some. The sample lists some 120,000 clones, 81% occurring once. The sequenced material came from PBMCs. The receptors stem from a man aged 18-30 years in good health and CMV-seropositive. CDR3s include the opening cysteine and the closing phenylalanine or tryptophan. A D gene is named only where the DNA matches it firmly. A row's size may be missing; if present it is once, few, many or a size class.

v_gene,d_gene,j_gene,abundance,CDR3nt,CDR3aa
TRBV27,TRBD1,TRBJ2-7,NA,TGTGCCAGCAGTGGGCACAGGGGGCTGCTTCCCTACGAGCAGTACTTC,CASSGHRGLLPYEQYF
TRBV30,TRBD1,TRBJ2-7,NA,TGTGCCTGGAGCACCGGGACAGGGACCTACGAGCAGTACTTC,CAWSTGTGTYEQYF
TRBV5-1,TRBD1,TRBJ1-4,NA,TGCGCCAGCGGGACAGGGTTCTCAGGGGAAAAACTGTTTTTT,CASGTGFSGEKLFF
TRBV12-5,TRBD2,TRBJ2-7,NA,TGTGCTAGTGGTGTAGGACTAGCGAGAGACTACGAGCAGTACTTC,CASGVGLARDYEQYF
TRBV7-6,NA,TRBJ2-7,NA,TGTGCCAGCAGCTTAGGTTCTGCGGGCTCCTACGAGCAGTACTTC,CASSLGSAGSYEQYF
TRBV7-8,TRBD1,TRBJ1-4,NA,TGTGCCAGCAGCATATCGGACAGGGATAATGAAAAACTGTTTTTT,CASSISDRDNEKLFF
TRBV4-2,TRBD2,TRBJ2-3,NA,TGTGCCAGCAGCCCGGCGGGGGGGTTCCTGGATACGCAGTATTTT,CASSPAGGFLDTQYF
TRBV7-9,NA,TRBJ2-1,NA,TGTGCCAGCAGCTCTATCGGAGTCGTCAATGAGCAGTTCTTC,CASSSIGVVNEQFF
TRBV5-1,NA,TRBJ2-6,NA,TGCGCCAGCACCGTAGGGGTAGCTGGGGCCAACGTCCTGACTTTC,CASTVGVAGANVLTF
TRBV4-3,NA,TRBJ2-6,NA,TGCGCCAGCAGCCGAGGATCTGGGGCCAACGTCCTGACTTTC,CASSRGSGANVLTF
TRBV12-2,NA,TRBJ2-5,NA,TGTGCAAGTCGCTACATCAGGTCCAGGGGGACCCAGTACTTC,CASRYIRSRGTQYF
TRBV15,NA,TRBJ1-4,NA,TGTGCCACCAGCAGAGTCAGGGGTCCGAATGAAAAACTGTTTTTT,CATSRVRGPNEKLFF
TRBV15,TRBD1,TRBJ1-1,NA,TGTGCCACCAGCAGCCAATTACAGGGGGAAGGGAACACTGAAGCTTTCTTT,CATSSQLQGEGNTEAFF
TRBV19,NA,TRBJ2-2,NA,TGTGCCAGTAGTATAGACGCCGGAGGGACGAACACCGGGGAGCTGTTTTTT,CASSIDAGGTNTGELFF
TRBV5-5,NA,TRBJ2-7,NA,TGTGCCAGCAGCCTCACTGGGGGGTACGAGCAGTACTTC,CASSLTGGYEQYF
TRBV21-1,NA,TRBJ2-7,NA,TGTGCCAGCCTTTTTTTAGAGCAGGGGAGCTACGAGCAGTACTTC,CASLFLEQGSYEQYF
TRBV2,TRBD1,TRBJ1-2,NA,TGTGCCAGCAGTAGGGACAGGATCTATGGCTACACCTTC,CASSRDRIYGYTF
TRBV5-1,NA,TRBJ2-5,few,TGCGCCAGCCATTTCGGGACAACCGAAAAGGAGACCCAGTACTTC,CASHFGTTEKETQYF
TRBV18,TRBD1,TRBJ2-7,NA,TGTGCCAGCTCAACGCAACAGGGGGCGGGTTACGAGCAGTACTTC,CASSTQQGAGYEQYF
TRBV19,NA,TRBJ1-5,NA,TGTGCCAGTAACAGGGAAATTTATAGCAATCAGCCCCAGCATTTT,CASNREIYSNQPQHF
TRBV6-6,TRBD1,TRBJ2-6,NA,TGTGCCAGCGGGGACAGCTCTGGGGCCAACGTCCTGACTTTC,CASGDSSGANVLTF
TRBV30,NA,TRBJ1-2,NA,TGTGCCTGGAGTATCCAGGGTTTGGGAAAGGGCTACACCTTC,CAWSIQGLGKGYTF
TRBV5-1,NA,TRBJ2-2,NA,TGCGCCAGCAGCTTGGGTCCGTCAGAATACAACACCGGGGAGCTGTTTTTT,CASSLGPSEYNTGELFF
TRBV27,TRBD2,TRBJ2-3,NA,TGTGCCAGCAGAGGGACTAGCGGGAGGGGACTCCGAATTCGCACAGATACGCAGTATTTT,CASRGTSGRGLRIRTDTQYF
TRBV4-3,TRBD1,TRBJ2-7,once,TGCGCCAGCAGTCCCGGGACAGGGGACCACTACGAGCAGTACTTC,CASSPGTGDHYEQYF
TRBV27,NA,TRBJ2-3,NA,TGTGCCAGCGCTTCTAGGAGGGGCACAGATACGCAGTATTTT,CASASRRGTDTQYF
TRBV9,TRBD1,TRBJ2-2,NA,TGTGCCAGCAGCGTGGGACAGACAAACACCGGGGAGCTGTTTTTT,CASSVGQTNTGELFF
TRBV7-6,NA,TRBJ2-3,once,TGTGCCAGCAGCTTAGGCTCGGGTACAGATACGCAGTATTTT,CASSLGSGTDTQYF
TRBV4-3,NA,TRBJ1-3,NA,TGCGCCAGCAGCCAAGTCTCCGCTGGAAACACCATATATTTT,CASSQVSAGNTIYF
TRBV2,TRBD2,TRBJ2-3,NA,TGTGCCAGCAGTGGGGTAGCGGGAGGGATAGATACGCAGTATTTT,CASSGVAGGIDTQYF
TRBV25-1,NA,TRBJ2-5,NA,TGTGCCAGCAGTGAATATAGGGGGGAGACCCAGTACTTC,CASSEYRGETQYF
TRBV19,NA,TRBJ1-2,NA,TGTGCCAGTGGACAGTTACCCCAAAACTATGGCTACACCTTC,CASGQLPQNYGYTF
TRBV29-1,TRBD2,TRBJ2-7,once,TGCAGCGTTGTCCGGGATAGCGGGAGTTCTCGCTACGAGCAGTACTTC,CSVVRDSGSSRYEQYF
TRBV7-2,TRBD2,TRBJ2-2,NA,TGTGCCAGCAGCTTTAGCGGGACGAACACCGGGGAGCTGTTTTTT,CASSFSGTNTGELFF
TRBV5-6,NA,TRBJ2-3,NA,TGTGCCAGCAGCTTTTACGGTCCAGGTCGGACTCACACAGATACGCAGTATTTT,CASSFYGPGRTHTDTQYF
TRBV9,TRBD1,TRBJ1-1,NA,TGTGCCAGCAGCGTCCGACAGGGTACAGAAGCTTTCTTT,CASSVRQGTEAFF
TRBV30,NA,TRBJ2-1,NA,TGTGCCTGGAGTGTAGCCGGTCGAGAGCAGTTCTTC,CAWSVAGREQFF
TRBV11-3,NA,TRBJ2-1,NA,TGTGCCAGCAGTCTAGGGACAACCAATGAGCAGTTCTTC,CASSLGTTNEQFF
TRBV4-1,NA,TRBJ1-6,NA,TGCGCCAGCAGCCTTAATCGGGGGGGTTCACCCCTCCACTTT,CASSLNRGGSPLHF
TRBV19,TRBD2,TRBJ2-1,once,TGTGCCAGTAAGCGGGGAATCGACTACAATGAGCAGTTCTTC,CASKRGIDYNEQFF
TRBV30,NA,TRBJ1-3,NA,TGTGCCTGGAGTGTGTTGGGCAGTTCCTCTGGAAACACCATATATTTT,CAWSVLGSSSGNTIYF
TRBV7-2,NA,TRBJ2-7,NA,TGTGCCAGCAGCTTAGCCGGTTACTACGAGCAGTACTTC,CASSLAGYYEQYF
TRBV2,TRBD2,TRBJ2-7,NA,TGTGCCAGGGGCGGGACTAGCGATTCCTACGAGCAGTACTTC,CARGGTSDSYEQYF
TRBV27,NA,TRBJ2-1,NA,TGTGCCAGCAGTTTTTCCACTCCCGGGTCCTACAATGAGCAGTTCTTC,CASSFSTPGSYNEQFF
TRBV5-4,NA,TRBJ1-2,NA,TGTGCCAGCAGCTTGGTTCCCGCACAGTCAAACTATGGCTACACCTTC,CASSLVPAQSNYGYTF
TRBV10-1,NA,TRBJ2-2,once,TGCGCCAGCAGTGCTATTCTAGCTTCGAACACCGGGGAGCTGTTTTTT,CASSAILASNTGELFF
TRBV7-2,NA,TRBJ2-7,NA,TGTGCCAGCAGCCTAGACACCGCCGGGGGCTACGAGCAGTACTTC,CASSLDTAGGYEQYF
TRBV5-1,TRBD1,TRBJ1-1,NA,TGCGCCAGCAGCCTAGGACAGGGCCACCGTCTAAATATAATGAACACTGAAGCTTTCTTT,CASSLGQGHRLNIMNTEAFF